The rows below give T cell receptor beta chains drawn from one sample of a study of blood T cell repertoires in COVID-19. Sequencing was performed with immunoSEQ multiplex PCR; in TCRdb, only in-frame clones are kept and a portion is missing. The table shows roughly 230,000 clones, with almost 85% occurring only once. The sequencing sample was made of peripheral blood. The source of these receptors is a man between 50 and 59 years old with COVID-19, enrolled during active disease. The CDR3 runs from the conserved cysteine through the conserved F or W. Fields, in order: V gene, D gene, clone size, J gene, CDR3 protein, CDR3 DNA. A D gene is named only where the DNA matches it firmly. Rows give clone size only sometimes, using once, few, many, or a class for an expanded clone.

v_call: TRBV18
d_call: .
clone_size: .
j_call: TRBJ1-5
cdr3_aa: CASSSSPQGNQPQHF
cdr3_nt: TGTGCCAGCTCCTCAAGCCCGCAGGGAAATCAGCCCCAGCATTTT

v_call: TRBV29-1
d_call: TRBD1
clone_size: .
j_call: TRBJ2-1
cdr3_aa: CSVAGKPGQSYNEQFF
cdr3_nt: TGCAGCGTTGCCGGGAAACCGGGACAGTCCTACAATGAGCAGTTCTTC

v_call: TRBV4-1
d_call: .
clone_size: .
j_call: TRBJ2-5
cdr3_aa: CASSQDRTAETQYF
cdr3_nt: TGCGCCAGCAGCCAAGATCGGACAGCTGAGACCCAGTACTTC

v_call: TRBV18
d_call: TRBD1
clone_size: .
j_call: TRBJ1-1
cdr3_aa: CASSSGQANTEAFF
cdr3_nt: TGTGCCAGCTCATCGGGACAGGCGAACACTGAAGCTTTCTTT

v_call: TRBV2
d_call: .
clone_size: .
j_call: TRBJ1-5
cdr3_aa: CASSEETGQPQHF
cdr3_nt: TGTGCCAGCAGTGAAGAGACGGGGCAGCCCCAGCATTTT

v_call: TRBV4-3
d_call: .
clone_size: .
j_call: TRBJ1-4
cdr3_aa: CASSQDLQLGATNEKLFF
cdr3_nt: TGCGCCAGCAGCCAAGATCTTCAATTGGGGGCCACTAATGAAAAACTGTTTTTT

v_call: TRBV4-1
d_call: TRBD2
clone_size: few
j_call: TRBJ2-3
cdr3_aa: CASSQRGGRADTQYF
cdr3_nt: TGCGCCAGCAGCCAGCGGGGGGGGCGGGCAGATACGCAGTATTTT

v_call: TRBV30
d_call: .
clone_size: .
j_call: TRBJ1-2
cdr3_aa: CAWSTSRRGNGYTF
cdr3_nt: TGTGCCTGGAGTACTTCCAGGCGGGGTAATGGCTACACCTTC

v_call: TRBV3-1/TRBV3-2
d_call: .
clone_size: .
j_call: TRBJ2-5
cdr3_aa: CASSRGVQETQYF
cdr3_nt: TGTGCCAGCAGCCGCGGGGTACAAGAGACCCAGTACTTC

v_call: TRBV24-1
d_call: .
clone_size: .
j_call: TRBJ1-5
cdr3_aa: CATSDSSNVNQPQHF
cdr3_nt: TGTGCCACCAGTGACTCGAGTAACGTCAATCAGCCCCAGCATTTT

v_call: TRBV5-1
d_call: .
clone_size: .
j_call: TRBJ2-1
cdr3_aa: CASSWGTSANEQFF
cdr3_nt: TGCGCCAGCAGCTGGGGGACAAGTGCGAATGAGCAGTTCTTC

v_call: TRBV5-1
d_call: TRBD1
clone_size: .
j_call: TRBJ2-1
cdr3_aa: CASSQNLGQGDEQFF
cdr3_nt: TGCGCCAGCAGCCAAAACCTGGGACAGGGTGATGAGCAGTTCTTC

v_call: TRBV9
d_call: TRBD1
clone_size: .
j_call: TRBJ2-6
cdr3_aa: CASSVAWGQGASGANVLTF
cdr3_nt: TGTGCCAGCAGCGTAGCTTGGGGACAGGGGGCCTCTGGGGCCAACGTCCTGACTTTC

v_call: TRBV4-1
d_call: .
clone_size: .
j_call: TRBJ2-1
cdr3_aa: CASSHPSRGPRYNEQFF
cdr3_nt: TGCGCCAGCAGCCACCCAAGCAGGGGCCCGAGGTACAATGAGCAGTTCTTC

v_call: TRBV3-1/TRBV3-2
d_call: .
clone_size: .
j_call: TRBJ1-5
cdr3_aa: CASRQGTSIACSNQPQHF
cdr3_nt: TGTGCCAGCAGACAGGGAACATCGATAGCCTGTAGCAATCAGCCCCAGCATTTT

v_call: TRBV19
d_call: .
clone_size: once
j_call: TRBJ1-5
cdr3_aa: CASSLRQFNQPQHF
cdr3_nt: TGTGCCAGTAGCCTAAGACAGTTCAATCAGCCCCAGCATTTT

v_call: TRBV2
d_call: TRBD1
clone_size: .
j_call: TRBJ1-6
cdr3_aa: CASSAMTGVGSPLHF
cdr3_nt: TGTGCCAGCAGTGCAATGACAGGGGTGGGTTCACCCCTCCACTTT

v_call: TRBV25-1
d_call: .
clone_size: .
j_call: TRBJ1-1
cdr3_aa: CASSARYRVRAFF
cdr3_nt: TGTGCCAGCAGTGCCCGGTACAGGGTCCGCGCTTTCTTT

v_call: TRBV5-8
d_call: .
clone_size: .
j_call: TRBJ1-4
cdr3_aa: CASRPPGIENEKLFF
cdr3_nt: TGTGCCAGCAGACCTCCCGGGATAGAGAATGAAAAACTGTTTTTT

v_call: TRBV5-4
d_call: TRBD2
clone_size: .
j_call: TRBJ2-1
cdr3_aa: CASSLGSSGSSYNEQFF
cdr3_nt: TGTGCCAGCAGCTTGGGGAGTAGCGGGAGCTCCTACAATGAGCAGTTCTTC

v_call: TRBV2
d_call: TRBD2
clone_size: .
j_call: TRBJ2-3
cdr3_aa: CASRTSGGSRTSTDTQYF
cdr3_nt: TGTGCCAGCAGAACTAGCGGGGGGTCACGGACTAGCACAGATACGCAGTATTTT

v_call: TRBV11-1
d_call: .
clone_size: .
j_call: TRBJ1-5
cdr3_aa: CASSLGTRTDQPQHF
cdr3_nt: TGTGCCAGCAGCTTAGGGACCAGGACTGATCAGCCCCAGCATTTT

v_call: TRBV6-2/TRBV6-3
d_call: TRBD1
clone_size: .
j_call: TRBJ1-1
cdr3_aa: CASSPGQVWAEAFF
cdr3_nt: TGTGCCAGCAGCCCAGGACAGGTCTGGGCTGAAGCTTTCTTT

v_call: TRBV25-1
d_call: .
clone_size: .
j_call: TRBJ1-5
cdr3_aa: CASSDSNQPQHF
cdr3_nt: TGTGCCAGCAGTGACTCCAATCAGCCCCAGCATTTT

v_call: TRBV25-1
d_call: .
clone_size: .
j_call: TRBJ2-6
cdr3_aa: CASSRTAGANVLTF
cdr3_nt: TGTGCCAGCAGCCGGACAGCTGGGGCCAACGTCCTGACTTTC

v_call: TRBV11-1
d_call: .
clone_size: .
j_call: TRBJ2-3
cdr3_aa: CARRASQADTQYF
cdr3_nt: TGTGCCAGGAGGGCTAGTCAGGCAGATACGCAGTATTTT

v_call: TRBV28
d_call: .
clone_size: .
j_call: TRBJ1-2
cdr3_aa: CASSFPRNYGYTF
cdr3_nt: TGTGCCAGCAGTTTCCCCAGAAACTATGGCTACACCTTC

v_call: TRBV9
d_call: .
clone_size: .
j_call: TRBJ1-1
cdr3_aa: CASSPSRGLAFF
cdr3_nt: TGTGCCAGCAGCCCCAGTCGAGGGTTAGCTTTCTTT

v_call: TRBV25-1
d_call: .
clone_size: .
j_call: TRBJ2-7
cdr3_aa: CASRDAESYEQYF
cdr3_nt: TGTGCCAGCAGAGACGCGGAATCCTACGAGCAGTACTTC

v_call: TRBV11-1
d_call: TRBD2
clone_size: .
j_call: TRBJ2-3
cdr3_aa: CASSFPAGASNTQYF
cdr3_nt: TGTGCCAGCAGCTTCCCAGCGGGGGCATCTAATACGCAGTATTTT

v_call: TRBV4-1
d_call: TRBD2
clone_size: .
j_call: TRBJ2-5
cdr3_aa: CASSHRLADNMETQYF
cdr3_nt: TGCGCCAGCAGCCATAGACTAGCGGATAACATGGAGACCCAGTACTTC

v_call: TRBV19
d_call: .
clone_size: .
j_call: TRBJ1-5
cdr3_aa: CASSPRAGERQPQHF
cdr3_nt: TGTGCCAGTAGTCCCCGCGCAGGGGAGAGACAGCCCCAGCATTTT

v_call: TRBV27
d_call: .
clone_size: once
j_call: TRBJ1-2
cdr3_aa: CASSLGTGPHYGYTF
cdr3_nt: TGTGCCAGCAGTTTAGGTACGGGTCCTCACTATGGCTACACCTTC

v_call: TRBV6-4
d_call: .
clone_size: .
j_call: TRBJ1-1
cdr3_aa: CASSDGPNTEAFF
cdr3_nt: TGTGCCAGCAGTGACGGGCCGAACACTGAAGCTTTCTTT

v_call: TRBV18
d_call: TRBD1
clone_size: once
j_call: TRBJ2-5
cdr3_aa: CASSPGQGGTETQYF
cdr3_nt: TGTGCCAGCTCACCGGGACAGGGGGGGACGGAGACCCAGTACTTC

v_call: TRBV7-8
d_call: .
clone_size: once
j_call: TRBJ2-5
cdr3_aa: CASSPRLETQYF
cdr3_nt: TGTGCCAGCAGCCCCCGTTTAGAGACCCAGTACTTC

v_call: TRBV13
d_call: .
clone_size: .
j_call: TRBJ2-7
cdr3_aa: CASSFGTLSSYEQYF
cdr3_nt: TGTGCCAGCAGCTTCGGGACTCTCAGCTCCTACGAGCAGTACTTC

v_call: TRBV19
d_call: TRBD1
clone_size: .
j_call: TRBJ2-1
cdr3_aa: CATRSRDRGFYEQFF
cdr3_nt: TGTGCCACCCGGTCCAGGGACAGGGGTTTCTATGAGCAGTTCTTC

v_call: TRBV29-1
d_call: .
clone_size: once
j_call: TRBJ2-5
cdr3_aa: CSVERDWETQYF
cdr3_nt: TGCAGCGTTGAAAGGGACTGGGAGACCCAGTACTTC

v_call: TRBV7-9
d_call: TRBD1
clone_size: .
j_call: TRBJ1-6
cdr3_aa: CASSPGTVYDSPLHF
cdr3_nt: TGTGCCAGCAGCCCAGGGACAGTTTACGATTCACCCCTCCACTTT

v_call: TRBV24-1
d_call: TRBD2
clone_size: .
j_call: TRBJ2-3
cdr3_aa: CATSDLAGGVADTQYF
cdr3_nt: TGTGCCACCAGTGATTTAGCGGGGGGGGTCGCAGATACGCAGTATTTT

v_call: TRBV10-1
d_call: TRBD1
clone_size: .
j_call: TRBJ1-4
cdr3_aa: CASSSQGACNEKLFF
cdr3_nt: TGCGCCAGCAGTTCCCAGGGGGCTTGTAATGAAAAACTGTTTTTT

v_call: TRBV2
d_call: TRBD1
clone_size: .
j_call: TRBJ2-1
cdr3_aa: CASRDAGGFRDNEQFF
cdr3_nt: TGTGCCAGCAGGGATGCAGGGGGTTTCAGGGACAATGAGCAGTTCTTC

v_call: TRBV11-2
d_call: .
clone_size: .
j_call: TRBJ2-1
cdr3_aa: CASSMGARNEQFF
cdr3_nt: TGTGCCAGCAGTATGGGGGCCCGGAATGAGCAGTTCTTC

v_call: TRBV3-1/TRBV3-2
d_call: .
clone_size: .
j_call: TRBJ2-3
cdr3_aa: CASSQDLGTLHTQYF
cdr3_nt: TGTGCCAGCAGCCAAGATCTAGGCACTCTGCATACGCAGTATTTT

v_call: TRBV19
d_call: .
clone_size: .
j_call: TRBJ1-3
cdr3_aa: CASSPLGTRTIYF
cdr3_nt: TGTGCCAGTAGCCCACTTGGGACAAGGACCATATATTTT

v_call: TRBV7-3
d_call: TRBD2
clone_size: .
j_call: TRBJ2-3
cdr3_aa: CASSLTRTSGGADTQYF
cdr3_nt: TGTGCCAGCAGCTTAACCCGGACTAGCGGGGGAGCAGATACGCAGTATTTT

v_call: TRBV5-1
d_call: TRBD1
clone_size: .
j_call: TRBJ2-2
cdr3_aa: CASSFSGTGNTGELFF
cdr3_nt: TGCGCCAGCAGCTTTTCGGGGACAGGGAACACCGGGGAGCTGTTTTTT